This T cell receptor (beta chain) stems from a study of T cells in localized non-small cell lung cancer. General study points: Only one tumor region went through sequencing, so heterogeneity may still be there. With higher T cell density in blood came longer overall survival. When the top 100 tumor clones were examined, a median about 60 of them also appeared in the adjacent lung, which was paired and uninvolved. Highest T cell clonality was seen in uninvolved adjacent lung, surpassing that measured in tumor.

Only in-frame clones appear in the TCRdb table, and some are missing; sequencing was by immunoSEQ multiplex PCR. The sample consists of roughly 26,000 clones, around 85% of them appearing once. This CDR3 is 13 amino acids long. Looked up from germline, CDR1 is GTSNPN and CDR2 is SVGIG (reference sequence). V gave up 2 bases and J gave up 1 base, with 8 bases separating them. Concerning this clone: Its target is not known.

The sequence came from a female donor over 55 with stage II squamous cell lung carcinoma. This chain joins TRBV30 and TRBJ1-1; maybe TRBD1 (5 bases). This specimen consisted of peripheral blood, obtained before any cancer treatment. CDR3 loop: CAWSLQENTEAFF. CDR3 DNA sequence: TGTGCCTGGAGTTTACAGGAGAACACTGAAGCTTTCTTT.